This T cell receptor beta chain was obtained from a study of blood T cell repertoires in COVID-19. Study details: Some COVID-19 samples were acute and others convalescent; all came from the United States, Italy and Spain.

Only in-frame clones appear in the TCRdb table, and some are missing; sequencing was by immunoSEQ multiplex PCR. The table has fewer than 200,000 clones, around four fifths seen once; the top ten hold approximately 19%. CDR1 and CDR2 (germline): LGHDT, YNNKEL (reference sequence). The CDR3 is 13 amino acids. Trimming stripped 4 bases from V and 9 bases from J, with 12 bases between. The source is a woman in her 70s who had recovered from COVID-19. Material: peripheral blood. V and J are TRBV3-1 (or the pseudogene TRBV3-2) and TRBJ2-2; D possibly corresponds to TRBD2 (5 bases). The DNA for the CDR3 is TGTGCCAGCAGCCCCCCCGGGATCTGGGAGCTGTTTTTT. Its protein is CASSPPGIWELFF.